This entry lists 20 T cell receptor beta chains sequenced from one sample in a study of T-cell memory formation after mild COVID-19. In TCRdb, the 5' RACE reads were re-called with MiXCR into one record per CDR3 protein. The sample lists tens of thousands of distinct CDR3 sequences, 6.1% seen once, with roughly 0.8% in the top ten. The specimen was PBMCs or a T cell subset sorted from them (not recorded which). The receptors come from an adult who had mild COVID-19 (a few samples of this study predate the infection). Cell type and time point are not known.

V usage is TRBV5-1 and J usage is TRBJ2-6; weak D call: TRBD2 (6 bases). The CDR3 length is 15 residues. The germline gives CDR1 SGHRS, CDR2 YFSETQ. Trimming pared 4 bases from V and 2 bases from J, leaving 10 bases between. The CDR3 loop reads CASSGGITGANVLTF. The CDR3 DNA reads TGCGCCAGCAGCGGCGGGATCACTGGGGCCAACGTCCTGACTTTC.

This clonotype was counted many times. This chain uses TRBV25-1 with TRBJ1-4; D is unclear. CDR1 and CDR2 (germline): MGHDK, SYGVNS. The CDR3 totals 13 residues. V was shortened by 4 bases and J by 8 bases, with 11 bases between the two germline ends. CDR3 in DNA: TGTGCCAGCAGTGCCCATGGCGCAGAAAAACTGTTTTTT. Amino acids: CASSAHGAEKLFF.

V and J are TRBV6-1 and TRBJ1-2, with 8 bases fitting TRBD1. Germline V gives CDR1 MNHNS, CDR2 SASEGT. There are 15 residues in the CDR3. The ends lost 8 bases at V and 5 bases at J; junction bases unmatched: 13. The CDR3, as DNA: TGTGCCAGCGCGACCACGATTCGACAGGGGTATGGCTACACCTTC. Amino acids: CASATTIRQGYGYTF.

The V and J genes are TRBV19 and TRBJ2-5, with 9 bases aligning to TRBD2. The junction had 6 bases not matched to a gene; V was cut back by 5 bases and J by 2 bases. Germline-derived CDR1 and CDR2 are LNHDA and SQIVND (reference sequence). The CDR3 loop spans 15 amino acids. In nucleotides, the CDR3 is TGTGCCAGTAGTGCCCAGCGGGGGGCTCAAGAGACCCAGTACTTC. Residues: CASSAQRGAQETQYF.

This clonotype was picked up many times. The genes are TRBV5-1 and TRBJ1-5; D is unresolved. The CDR3 loop spans 13 amino acids. The V end lost 2 bases, the J end lost 0 bases, and 3 bases lay between the germline ends. Germline CDR1 is SGHRS and CDR2 is YFSETQ. The CDR3 sequence is CASSLDSNQPQHF. Here the CDR3 DNA reads TGCGCCAGCAGCTTAGATAGCAATCAGCCCCAGCATTTT.

This clonotype was seen many times. The chain combines TRBV7-2 with TRBJ2-2; TRBD2 matches at 11 bases. CDR1 is SGHTA and CDR2 is FQGNSA in the germline V gene. The CDR3 extends over 17 amino acids. V lost 0 bases to trimming and J lost 6 bases; unmatched junction nucleotides: 6. CDR3 sequence reads: CASSLATSGSGSGELFF. In nucleotides, the CDR3 is TGTGCCAGCAGCTTAGCTACTAGCGGGAGTGGTTCCGGGGAGCTGTTTTTT.

This clonotype was counted a few times. The rearrangement links TRBV7-9 to TRBJ2-2, with 8 bases matching TRBD2. The CDR3 contains 15 residues. The germline CDR1 and CDR2 sequences are SEHNR and FQNEAQ (reference sequence). V shed 5 bases, J shed 3 bases, and the junction held 5 bases outside the gene matches. The CDR3 DNA reads TGTGCCAGCAGCCCTGCTAGCGGGTACACCGGGGAGCTGTTTTTT. Translation gives CASSPASGYTGELFF.

The chain recombines TRBV5-6 with TRBJ2-5; tentatively, D is TRBD1 or TRBD2 (5 bases each). The CDR3 runs to 17 residues. From germline, CDR1 is SGHDT and CDR2 YYEEEE. V lost 1 base and J lost 5, with 21 bases in between. CDR3 region: CASSLLQDVGRRETQYF. The CDR3 DNA is TGTGCCAGCAGCTTGCTACAGGATGTTGGGAGACGGGAGACCCAGTACTTC.

The V and J genes are TRBV4-3 and TRBJ2-7; D might be TRBD1 (6 bases). CDR1 is LGHNA, CDR2 YSLEER, per germline. V lost 0 bases, J lost 4 bases, and 16 bases lay in between. The CDR3 is 16 residues long. DNA of the CDR3: TGCGCCAGCAGCCAAGACGGCAGGGACACCGGGTACGAGCAGTACTTC. It is translated as CASSQDGRDTGYEQYF.

This sequence joins TRBV7-8 and TRBJ1-1; D is unclear. The CDR3 totals 12 residues. The V and J ends lost 4 bases and 3 bases respectively, with 6 bases between them. CDR1 is SGHVS and CDR2 is FQNEAQ in the germline V gene. The CDR3 DNA sequence: TGTGCCAGCAGCTACTCCTACACTGAAGCTTTCTTT. Translating it yields CASSYSYTEAFF.

This sequence joins TRBV28 and TRBJ2-7, with TRBD2 identical over 10 bases. The J segment lost 2 bases and the V segment lost 8 bases, leaving 12 bases of the junction unmatched. CDR3 length: 16 residues. Germline V gene lookup returns CDR1 MDHEN and CDR2 SYDVKM. The DNA for the CDR3 is TGTGCCAGCCCACCTCCTGGGGGACTAGCGACCTACGAGCAGTACTTC. Its protein product is CASPPPGGLATYEQYF.

The chain employs TRBV18 and TRBJ2-2, with TRBD1 matching 10 bases. Germline trimming cut 1 base from V and 6 bases from J; bases unmatched to any gene: 2. Germline CDR1 and CDR2: KGHSH and LQKENI. This CDR3 has 15 residues. The CDR3 nucleotides are TGTGCCAGCTCACCACGGACAGGGGGGCCCGGGGAGCTGTTTTTT. Its protein product is CASSPRTGGPGELFF.

The table lists this clonotype with many counts. V is TRBV2 and J is TRBJ2-5; D perhaps matches TRBD2 (6 bases). Between the trimmed V and J ends, which lost 2 bases and 3 bases, there was a span of 19 bases. Germline values: CDR1 SNHLY, CDR2 FYNNEI. This CDR3 is 17 amino acids long. CDR3 sequence (DNA): TGTGCCAGCAGTGAAAGAAAGACTAGTAGGCCGAAAGAGACCCAGTACTTC. Translating gives CASSERKTSRPKETQYF. The whole variable domain, remainder taken from reference TRBV2 and TRBJ2-5, is EPEVTQTPSHQVTQMGQEVILRCVPISNHLYFYWYRQILGQKVEFLVSFYNNEISEKSEIFDDQFSVERPDGSNFTLKIRSTKLEDSAMYFCASSERKTSRPKETQYFGPGTRLLVL.

This clonotype has a count of ten or more. The gene calls are TRBV5-4 and TRBJ2-5, with 9 bases aligning to TRBD1. There are 15 residues in the CDR3. Trimming at V came to 4 bases and at J to 5 bases, leaving 9 bases not matched to a gene. Germline V lookup: CDR1 SGHNT, CDR2 YYREEE (reference sequence). Here the CDR3 reads CASSLTTGGGETQYF. The CDR3, as DNA: TGTGCCAGCAGCCTAACGACAGGGGGTGGCGAGACCCAGTACTTC.

Many counts were recorded for this clonotype. The chain couples TRBV5-1 to TRBJ1-2; TRBD1 might be the D (5 bases). The CDR3 length is 15 residues. The germline V gene has CDR1 SGHRS and CDR2 YFSETQ. V shed 0 bases and J shed 6 bases, with 15 bases lying between them. The CDR3 loop reads CASSLAPPGGNGYTF. CDR3 coding DNA: TGCGCCAGCAGCTTGGCCCCCCCGGGGGGTAATGGCTACACCTTC.

This clonotype was counted many times. The CDR3 reads CASSQVLAGGATQYF. The CDR3 DNA is TGCGCCAGCAGCCAAGTTCTAGCGGGAGGGGCTACGCAGTATTTT. This sequence joins TRBV4-3 and TRBJ2-3, with 12 bases identical to TRBD2. Per germline, CDR1 LGHNA and CDR2 YSLEER. V shed 1 base and J 8 bases; nucleotides not matched to a gene: 4. The CDR3 consists of 15 residues.

In its sample, this clonotype was seen a few times. As DNA, the CDR3 is TGTGCCAGCAGCAATGGACTGCAAGAGACCCAGTACTTC. Translated, it gives CASSNGLQETQYF. This chain uses TRBV4-2 with TRBJ2-5, with D possibly TRBD2 on 5 matching bases. Trimming removed 5 bases from V and 2 bases from J, with 9 bases in between. CDR3 size: 13 residues. Germline CDR1 and CDR2: LGHNA and YNFKEQ.

In this sample, this clonotype turned up a few times. V usage is TRBV9 and J usage is TRBJ1-6, with D tentatively TRBD1 (5 bases). In germline, CDR1 is SGDLS, CDR2 YYNGEE. This CDR3 is built from 13 residues. The V gene lost 4 bases and the J gene lost 6 bases, with 8 bases spanning the gap. DNA of the CDR3: TGTGCCAGCAGCTTTGGGGGTAATTCACCCCTCCACTTT. Translating gives CASSFGGNSPLHF.

CDR3 in amino acids: CASRTAPGNTIYF. The CDR3 DNA follows: TGTGCCAGCAGGACCGCCCCTGGAAACACCATATATTTT. The rearrangement uses TRBV21-1 and TRBJ1-3; the table's D call, TRBD1, has no DNA check behind it. TRBV21-1 is flagged as a pseudogene. The CDR3 spans 13 residues.

In its sample, this clonotype was seen many times. The chain uses TRBV4-2 and TRBJ1-5; TRBD1 matches 8 bases. The CDR3 runs 15 residues. Germline V lookup: CDR1 LGHNA, CDR2 YNFKEQ. V was clipped by 4 bases and J by 5 bases; unmatched bases: 7. CDR3 coding DNA: TGTGCCAGCAGCCTAGACCAGACAGGGGATCAGCCCCAGCATTTT. Translated, it gives CASSLDQTGDQPQHF.